The T cell receptor beta chain described here comes from a study of blood T cell repertoires in COVID-19. About the study: Sites across the United States, Italy and Spain contributed samples from acute and convalescent COVID-19.

Cohorts were assigned according to the clinical history that participants reported. Donors in Cohort 3 who had recovered were those with two negative PCRs, healthcare professional clearance, or resolution of their symptoms. Germline loops: CDR1 LNHDA, CDR2 SQIVND (reference sequence). The CDR3 runs 14 residues. Trimming took off 3 bases at V and 3 bases at J, with 9 bases between the two ends. Original data processing: Reference gene primer amplification yielded estimated nucleated cell counts. Data came from immunoSEQ multiplex PCR; TCRdb stores just in-frame clones and leaves some out. The V and J calls and clone size come from that table; D and trimming were worked out from the DNA. The sample shows about 270,000 clones, under 90% of them seen only once.

The sequence was obtained from a man younger than 35 who had recovered from COVID-19. This chain uses TRBV19 with TRBJ1-3, with D possibly matching TRBD1 (5 bases). The sequenced material came from PBMCs or T cells enriched from blood (not recorded which). The chain's CDR3 is CASSIQGNGNTIYF. In DNA form, the CDR3 reads TGTGCCAGTAGTATTCAGGGAAATGGAAACACCATATATTTT.